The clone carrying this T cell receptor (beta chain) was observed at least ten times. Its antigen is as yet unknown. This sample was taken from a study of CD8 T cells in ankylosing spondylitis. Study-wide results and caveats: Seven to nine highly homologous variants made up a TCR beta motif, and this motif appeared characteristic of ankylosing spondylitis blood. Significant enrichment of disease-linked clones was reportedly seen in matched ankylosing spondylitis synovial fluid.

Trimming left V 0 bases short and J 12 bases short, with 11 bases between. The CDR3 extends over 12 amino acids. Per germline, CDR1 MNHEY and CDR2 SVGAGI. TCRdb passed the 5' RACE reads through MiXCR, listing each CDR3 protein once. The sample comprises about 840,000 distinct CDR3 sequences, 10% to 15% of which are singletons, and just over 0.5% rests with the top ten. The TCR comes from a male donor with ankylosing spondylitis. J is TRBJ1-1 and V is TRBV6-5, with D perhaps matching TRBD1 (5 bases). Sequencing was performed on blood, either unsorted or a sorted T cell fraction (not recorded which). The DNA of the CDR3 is TGTGCCAGCAGTTACTCCCAGGGAAGGTCTTTCTTT. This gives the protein CASSYSQGRSFF.